The source of this T cell receptor beta chain is a study of cytomegalovirus exposure and HLA in healthy donors. General study points: Roughly uniform depth of sequencing across donors was assumed in presence/absence analyses. HLA allele associations emerged for 15,000 to 20,000 TCR beta sequences in a later analysis, at 0.05 false discovery rate.

PCR used 60 Vbeta primers and 13 Jbeta primers. Method: immunoSEQ multiplex PCR; TCRdb's copy keeps in-frame clones and lacks some. Here the sample spans some 87,000 clones, more than 55% being singletons. As concerns this clone: The antigen is undetermined.

Specimen: PBMCs. The clonotype originates from a woman aged 25 to 39 in good health and CMV-seropositive.

The CDR3 DNA reads TGTGCCAGTAGTTCCCCCCCAGGAAGAAGCAATCAGCCCCAGCATTTT. This codes for CASSSPPGRSNQPQHF. The rearrangement uses TRBV19 and TRBJ1-5; D remains unclear. Germline CDR1 LNHDA, CDR2 SQIVND (reference sequence). There are 16 residues in the CDR3. Trimming removed 5 bases from V and 1 base from J, with 15 bases in between.